This T cell receptor beta chain derives from a study of cytomegalovirus exposure and HLA in healthy donors. Assay: immunoSEQ multiplex PCR; the TCRdb copy retains only in-frame clones and omits some. The sample holds 250,000 to 350,000 clones, 88% seen once. CDR1 is SGHRS, CDR2 YFSETQ, per germline. With 3 bases removed from V and 9 bases from J, the gap between germline ends came to 16 bases. CDR3 size: 15 residues. This clonotype was sampled from a man between 25 and 39 years old in good health and CMV-seronegative. The genes are TRBV5-1 and TRBJ1-6; tentatively, D is TRBD1 (6 bases). The sample consisted of PBMCs. CDR3 protein: CASSSGAGRGSPLHF. The CDR3 coding sequence is TGCGCCAGCAGCTCAGGGGCAGGTCGAGGTTCACCCCTCCACTTT.